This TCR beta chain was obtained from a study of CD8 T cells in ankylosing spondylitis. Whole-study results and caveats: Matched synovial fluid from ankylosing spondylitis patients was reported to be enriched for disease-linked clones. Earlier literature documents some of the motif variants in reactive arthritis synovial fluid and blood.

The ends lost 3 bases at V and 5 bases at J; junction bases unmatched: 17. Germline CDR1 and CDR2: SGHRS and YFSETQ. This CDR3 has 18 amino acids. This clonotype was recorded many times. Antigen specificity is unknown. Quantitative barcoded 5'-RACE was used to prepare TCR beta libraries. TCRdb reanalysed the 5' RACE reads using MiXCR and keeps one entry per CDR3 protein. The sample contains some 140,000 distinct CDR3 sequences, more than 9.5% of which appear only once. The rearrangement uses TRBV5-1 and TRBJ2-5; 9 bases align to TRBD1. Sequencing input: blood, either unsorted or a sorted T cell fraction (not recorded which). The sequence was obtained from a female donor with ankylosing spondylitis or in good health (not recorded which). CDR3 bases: TGCGCCAGCAGCTCAAAAAACAACCCGGACAGGGGTGGGGAGACCCAGTACTTC. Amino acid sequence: CASSSKNNPDRGGETQYF. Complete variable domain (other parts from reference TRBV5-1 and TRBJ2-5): KAGVTQTPRYLIKTRGQQVTLSCSPISGHRSVSWYQQTPGQGLQFLFEYFSETQRNKGNFPGRFSGRQFSNSRSEMNVSTLELGDSALYLCASSSKNNPDRGGETQYFGPGTRLLVL.